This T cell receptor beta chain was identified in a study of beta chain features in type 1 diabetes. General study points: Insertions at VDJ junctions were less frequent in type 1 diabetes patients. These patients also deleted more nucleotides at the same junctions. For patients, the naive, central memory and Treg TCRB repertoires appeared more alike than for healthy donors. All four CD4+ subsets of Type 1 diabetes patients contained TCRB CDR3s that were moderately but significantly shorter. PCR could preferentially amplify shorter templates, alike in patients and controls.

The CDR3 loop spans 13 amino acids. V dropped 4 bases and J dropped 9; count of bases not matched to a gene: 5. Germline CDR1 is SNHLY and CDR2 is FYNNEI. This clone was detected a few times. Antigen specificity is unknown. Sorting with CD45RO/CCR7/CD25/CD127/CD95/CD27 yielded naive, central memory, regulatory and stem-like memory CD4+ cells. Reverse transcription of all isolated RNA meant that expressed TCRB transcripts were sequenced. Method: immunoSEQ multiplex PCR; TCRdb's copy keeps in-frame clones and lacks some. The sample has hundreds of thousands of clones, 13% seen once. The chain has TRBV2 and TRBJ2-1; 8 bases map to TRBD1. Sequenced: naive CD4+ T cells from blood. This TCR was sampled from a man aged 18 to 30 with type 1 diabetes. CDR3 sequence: CASSGDDRGEQFF. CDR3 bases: TGTGCCAGCAGTGGGGACGACAGGGGTGAGCAGTTCTTC.